This TCR beta chain appears in the sequencing data of a study of CD8 T cells in ankylosing spondylitis. Overall study findings and caveats: Disease-linked clones reportedly concentrated significantly in matched ankylosing spondylitis synovial fluid.

This clonotype was recorded many times. The target antigen is unknown. Using its own MiXCR run on the 5' RACE reads, TCRdb lists one record per CDR3 protein. The data contain about 39,000 distinct CDR3 sequences, about 9.3% of them singletons. The V and J ends lost 6 bases and 0 bases respectively, with 21 bases between them. Per germline, CDR1 MNHEY and CDR2 SMNVEV (reference sequence). The length of the CDR3 is 19 residues. This receptor was identified in a male donor with ankylosing spondylitis or in good health (not recorded which). The V gene is TRBV27, the J gene TRBJ2-6; possible D gene TRBD1, 5 bases. Sequenced input: blood, either unsorted or a sorted T cell fraction (not recorded which). CDR3 residues: CASSPKGPGWDSGANVLTF. In DNA, the CDR3 is TGTGCCAGCAGCCCAAAGGGGCCAGGGTGGGACTCTGGGGCCAACGTCCTGACTTTC.